Each of the 5 T cell receptor beta chains below was sequenced from the same sample in a study of T cell clonality in common variable immunodeficiency. Sequencing used immunoSEQ multiplex PCR; TCRdb keeps in-frame clones, though not all of them. This sample has about 31,000 clones, each found more than once. The specimen was peripheral blood mononuclear cells. These receptors were obtained from a person aged 18 to 75 in good health.

This clone showed up just a few times. Sequencing ends 3 residues short of the CDR3 end; the germline J gene provides the rest. The V and J genes are TRBV5-1 and TRBJ2-5; tentatively, D is TRBD1 (5 bases). Germline loops: CDR1 SGHRS, CDR2 YFSETQ. Between the trimmed V and J ends, which lost 4 bases and 5 bases, there was a span of 18 bases. The CDR3 has 15 amino acids. The covered CDR3 bases are TGCGCCAGCAGCCTGTTAACAGGCTCCGGGGAGACC. It is translated as CASSLLTGSGET. The complete CDR3 sequence is CASSLLTGSGETQYF.

This clone has a count of ten or more. The read ends 3 residues early relative to the CDR3; the germline J gene fills the gap. The genes are TRBV5-1 and TRBJ2-5; TRBD2 matches at 7 bases. The V segment lost 4 bases and the J segment 5 bases; nucleotides outside the gene matches: 11. This CDR3 has 15 residues. Germline CDR1 and CDR2: SGHRS and YFSETQ. The CDR3 bases that were read are TGCGCCAGCAGCAAAGGTACTAGCGCCGGGGAGACC. As protein: CASSKGTSAGET. The complete CDR3 reads CASSKGTSAGETQYF. Full variable domain (remainder filled in from reference TRBV5-1 and TRBJ2-5): KAGVTQTPRYLIKTRGQQVTLSCSPISGHRSVSWYQQTPGQGLQFLFEYFSETQRNKGNFPGRFSGRQFSNSRSEMNVSTLELGDSALYLCASSKGTSAGETQYFGPGTRLLVL.

Many counts were recorded for this clone. The sequence runs out 3 residues before the end of the CDR3; the remainder is reconstructed from the germline J gene. The gene calls are TRBV28 and TRBJ1-1, with D unclear. This CDR3 comprises 13 residues. Germline lookup yields CDR1 MDHEN and CDR2 SYDVKM. V was trimmed by 6 bases and J by 1 base, leaving 9 bases between them. The CDR3 bases that were read are TGTGCCAGCAGGCCCGTCGGGAACACTGAA. This codes for CASRPVGNTE. The CDR3 in full is CASRPVGNTEAFF.

This clone was recorded many times. The DNA read from the CDR3 is TGTGCCAGCAGCTTAGAGGGTTCTAATGAAAAG. Its protein product is CASSLEGSNEK. The full CDR3 reads CASSLEGSNEKLFF. The chain joins TRBV13 to TRBJ2-2; D uncertain. The missing CDR3 end, 3 residues past where the read stops, is filled in from the germline J gene. The CDR3 is made up of 14 amino acids. Germline lookup yields CDR1 PRHDT and CDR2 FYEKMQ (reference sequence). Full variable domain (remainder filled in from reference TRBV13 and TRBJ2-2): AAGVIQSPRHLIKEKRETATLKCYPIPRHDTVYWYQQGPGQDPQFLISFYEKMQSDKGSIPDRFSAQQFSDYHSELNMSSLELGDSALYFCASSLEGSNEKLFFGEGSRLTVL.

This clone occurred many times. The read ends 3 residues early relative to the CDR3; the germline J gene fills the gap. The J gene is TRBJ1-1, the V gene TRBV20-1; D is ambiguous. Germline values: CDR1 DFQATT, CDR2 SNEGSKA (reference sequence). The CDR3 is made up of 11 amino acids. CDR3 protein: CSALKIIEAFF. The DNA read from the CDR3 is TGCAGTGCCCTAAAGATCATCGAA.